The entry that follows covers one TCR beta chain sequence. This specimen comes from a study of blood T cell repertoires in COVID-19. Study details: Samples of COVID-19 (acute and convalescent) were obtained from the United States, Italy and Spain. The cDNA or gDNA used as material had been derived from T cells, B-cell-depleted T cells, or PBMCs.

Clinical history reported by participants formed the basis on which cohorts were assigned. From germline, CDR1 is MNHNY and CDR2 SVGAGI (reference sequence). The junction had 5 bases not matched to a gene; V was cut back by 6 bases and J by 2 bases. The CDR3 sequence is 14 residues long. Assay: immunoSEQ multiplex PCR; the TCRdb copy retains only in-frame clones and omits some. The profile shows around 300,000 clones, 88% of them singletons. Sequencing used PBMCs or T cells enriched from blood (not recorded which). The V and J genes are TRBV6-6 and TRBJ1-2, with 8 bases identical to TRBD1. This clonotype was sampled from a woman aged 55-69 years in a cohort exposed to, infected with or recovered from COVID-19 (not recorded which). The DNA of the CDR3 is TGTGCCAGCAGGCCGGGACAGGAGAACTATGGCTACACCTTC. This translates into CASRPGQENYGYTF.